The clone carrying this TCR beta chain was observed a handful of times. Its target is unknown. The data belong to a study of Graves' ophthalmopathy and Graves' hyperthyroidism. The study, taken as a whole, reports: Blood also held most thyroid clonotypes expanded above 0.001 frequency.

CDR3 size: 14 residues. Germline lookup yields CDR1 SNHLY and CDR2 FYNNEI. V was pared by 6 bases and J by 2 bases, with 6 bases of the junction left unmatched. Using RNA transcripts, the TCR beta CDR3 regions were amplified. First-round RT-PCR with HTBI primers preceded a second-round multiplex PCR. TCRdb ran MiXCR on the multiplex PCR reads and lists one entry per CDR3 protein. The sample yields about 420,000 distinct CDR3 sequences, roughly 21% seen once. Sequencing was performed on peripheral blood. This sequence originates from a woman between 18 and 29 years old with stable Graves' hyperthyroidism. V gene TRBV2 combines with J gene TRBJ1-2; 7 nucleotides line up with TRBD1. The CDR3 sequence: CASSVGTENYGYTF. Written as DNA, the CDR3 is TGTGCCAGCAGCGTTGGGACAGAGAACTATGGCTACACCTTC.